A single sample gave rise to the 25 T cell receptor beta chains below, sequenced in a study of vaccination effects on CD4 cells after COVID-19. Their target antigens are unknown. Subsequent to less than eleven days of culture, CD4+ T cells were isolated. Clones were sequenced by immunoSEQ multiplex PCR, and TCRdb holds only the in-frame ones, with some missing. Among roughly 36,000 clones, about four fifths were seen once, and the ten largest hold 3%. The sequences come from CD4+ T cells from PBMCs cultured without peptide, collected before COVID-19 vaccination. These TCRs come from a human donor who received a COVID-19 vaccine.

The chain links TRBV18 to TRBJ1-2; possible D gene TRBD1, 5 bases. The CDR3 sequence is 15 residues long. Deletions cut 3 bases from V and 0 bases from J, with 11 bases between. Germline V gives CDR1 KGHSH, CDR2 LQKENI. CDR3: CASSPTGDTNYGYTF. CDR3 DNA sequence: TGTGCCAGCTCACCCACAGGAGATACTAACTATGGCTACACCTTC.

This clone is a singleton in its sample. CDR3 loop: CASSLGRGSSYEQYF. CDR3 nucleotides: TGTGCCAGCAGCTTGGGCCGCGGGAGTTCCTACGAGCAGTACTTC. This chain links TRBV5-4 with TRBJ2-7, with TRBD2 matching 7 bases. J was trimmed by 1 base and V by 0 bases; bases with no gene match: 4. The CDR3 spans 15 residues. Germline V CDR1 and CDR2: SGHNT, YYREEE (reference sequence).

The chain has TRBV7-2 and TRBJ2-7; TRBD2 matches at 8 bases. Germline V gene sequence: CDR1 SGHTA, CDR2 FQGNSA. This CDR3 region has 16 residues. After removal of 1 base from V and 6 bases from J, the junction contained 11 bases not matched to a gene. The CDR3 DNA reads as TGTGCCAGCAGCTTAGATGGTATCCGCGGGAGGCTCGAGCAGTACTTC. Protein: CASSLDGIRGRLEQYF. Based on the CDR3 plus reference TRBV7-2 and TRBJ2-7, the full variable domain is GAGVSQSPSNKVTEKGKDVELRCDPISGHTALYWYRQSLGQGLEFLIYFQGNSAPDKSGLPSDRFSAERTGGSVSTLTIQRTQQEDSAVYLCASSLDGIRGRLEQYFGPGTRLTVT.

V and J are TRBV4-1 and TRBJ2-3, with D possibly matching TRBD1 (5 bases). Germline V CDR1 and CDR2: MGHRA, YSYEKL. V lost 0 bases and J 2 bases, leaving 15 bases between the germline ends. The CDR3 covers 17 residues. The DNA of the CDR3 is TGCGCCAGCAGCCAAGACCCCGGTGGGGCAGCCACAGATACGCAGTATTTT. This sequence encodes CASSQDPGGAATDTQYF.

The rearrangement uses TRBV19 and TRBJ1-1; D perhaps matches TRBD1 (6 bases). V was shortened by 5 bases and J by 0 bases, with 10 bases between the two germline ends. The germline V gene has CDR1 LNHDA and CDR2 SQIVND (reference sequence). This CDR3 has 14 residues. CDR3 in amino acids: CASSLDSLNTEAFF. The CDR3 nucleotides are TGTGCCAGTAGTTTGGACAGTTTGAACACTGAAGCTTTCTTT. Complete variable domain (other parts from reference TRBV19 and TRBJ1-1): DGGITQSPKYLFRKEGQNVTLSCEQNLNHDAMYWYRQDPGQGLRLIYYSQIVNDFQKGDIAEGYSVSREKKESFPLTVTSAQKNPTAFYLCASSLDSLNTEAFFGQGTRLTVV.

The table lists this clone with a few counts. This chain connects TRBV27 to TRBJ2-7; D not certain. Per germline, CDR1 MNHEY and CDR2 SMNVEV (reference sequence). The V end lost 6 bases, the J end lost 3 bases, and 18 bases lay between the germline ends. The CDR3 length is 15 residues. CDR3 in DNA: TGTGCCAGCAGACCCCACCCTCTCATCGGCTACGAGCAGTACTTC. As protein: CASRPHPLIGYEQYF.

V usage is TRBV5-1 and J usage is TRBJ2-5; the D is unclear. Trimming took 2 bases from V and 5 from J, leaving 10 bases between them. This CDR3 has 13 amino acids. Per the germline V gene, CDR1 is SGHRS and CDR2 is YFSETQ. The CDR3 region is CASSFSRLETQYF. CDR3 in DNA: TGCGCCAGCAGCTTTTCTAGGTTGGAGACCCAGTACTTC.

The V call is TRBV7-9, the J call TRBJ2-1, with D uncertain. The V and J ends lost 0 bases and 7 bases respectively, with 7 bases between them. The germline gives CDR1 SEHNR, CDR2 FQNEAQ (reference sequence). This CDR3 is built from 13 residues. CDR3 DNA: TGTGCCAGCAGCTTAGCGCTGGGGAATGAGCAGTTCTTC. It is translated as CASSLALGNEQFF.

V gene TRBV6-5 combines with J gene TRBJ2-3, with TRBD2 matching over 11 bases. The length of the CDR3 is 16 residues. The V gene end was trimmed by 2 bases and the J gene end by 2 bases; junction bases not matched to a gene: 3. Germline V CDR1 and CDR2: MNHEY, SVGAGI. The CDR3: CASSYRLAGNTDTQYF. The CDR3 bases are TGTGCCAGCAGTTACCGACTAGCGGGAAACACAGATACGCAGTATTTT.

The genes are TRBV28 and TRBJ1-2; 8 bases match TRBD1. There are 16 residues in the CDR3. The germline V gene encodes CDR1 MDHEN and CDR2 SYDVKM. V shed 2 bases, J shed 4 bases, and the junction held 9 bases outside the gene matches. CDR3 in amino acids: CASSLRVDRGTYGYTF. The CDR3 DNA sequence: TGTGCCAGCAGTTTACGGGTCGACAGGGGTACCTATGGCTACACCTTC.

The chain employs TRBV5-1 and TRBJ1-4; D remains ambiguous. This CDR3 has 14 amino acids. The V gene lost 0 bases and the J gene lost 0 bases, with 3 bases spanning the gap. Per the germline V gene, CDR1 is SGHRS and CDR2 is YFSETQ. Here the CDR3 reads CASSLDTTNEKLFF. CDR3 nucleotides: TGCGCCAGCAGCTTGGACACAACTAATGAAAAACTGTTTTTT.

This rearrangement joins TRBV15 to TRBJ1-2, with D possibly matching TRBD1 (6 bases). CDR3 length: 13 residues. The germline V gene encodes CDR1 LNHNV and CDR2 YYDKDF (reference sequence). V was trimmed by 2 bases and J by 8 bases, leaving 12 bases between them. The DNA of the CDR3 is TGTGCCACCAGCAGACAGGGGAATCGGGGCTACACCTTC. Its translation is CATSRQGNRGYTF.

The chain is built from TRBV2 and TRBJ1-2, with 12 nucleotides matching TRBD1. The length of the CDR3 is 16 residues. Germline loops: CDR1 SNHLY, CDR2 FYNNEI. Trimming at V came to 2 bases and at J to 8 bases, leaving 9 bases not matched to a gene. The CDR3 DNA follows: TGTGCCAGCAGTGAAATCAGGGGACAGGGGGCAGGCGGCTACACCTTC. Residues: CASSEIRGQGAGGYTF.

V gene TRBV19 combines with J gene TRBJ2-6; D unresolved. V gave up 1 base and J gave up 0 bases, with 7 bases separating them. CDR3 length: 16 amino acids. Per germline, CDR1 LNHDA and CDR2 SQIVND (reference sequence). The CDR3 loop reads CASSIGHSSGANVLTF. CDR3 nucleotides: TGTGCCAGTAGTATAGGGCACAGCTCTGGGGCCAACGTCCTGACTTTC.

This chain joins TRBV5-1 and TRBJ2-1; 8 bases are a match to TRBD2. Trimming cost V 4 bases and J 3 bases; bases outside gene matches: 9. CDR3 length equals 16 residues. The germline V gene encodes CDR1 SGHRS and CDR2 YFSETQ. DNA for the CDR3: TGCGCCAGCAGCCCGGGGGGGGAGGGCCACTACAATGAGCAGTTCTTC. It is translated as CASSPGGEGHYNEQFF.

This chain joins TRBV2 and TRBJ2-7; 9 bases agree with TRBD2. Looked up from germline, CDR1 is SNHLY and CDR2 is FYNNEI. The length of the CDR3 is 12 residues. V shed 4 bases and J 7 bases; nucleotides not matched to a gene: 2. The CDR3, as DNA: TGTGCCAGCAGTGTCCTAGCGGGGGAGCAGTACTTC. It specifies CASSVLAGEQYF.

Here the CDR3 reads CASSAFGAGDYEQYF. CDR3 bases: TGTGCCAGCTCTGCCTTTGGAGCGGGAGACTACGAGCAGTACTTC. This chain uses TRBV18 with TRBJ2-7, with 8 bases fitting TRBD2. The CDR3 length is 15 residues. CDR1 KGHSH and CDR2 LQKENI come from the germline V gene. V lost 6 bases, J lost 3 bases, and 10 bases stayed unmatched.

This chain uses TRBV28 with TRBJ2-7, with D tentatively TRBD1 (5 bases). V was clipped by 8 bases and J by 4 bases, with 21 bases between them. The germline gives CDR1 MDHEN, CDR2 SYDVKM. The CDR3 is 15 amino acids. DNA of the CDR3: TGTGCCAGCGCCGAAGATGAGACAGCCCAATACGAGCAGTACTTC. The encoded protein is CASAEDETAQYEQYF.

The rearrangement links TRBV19 to TRBJ2-1; TRBD2 is a possible D gene (6 bases). Germline-derived CDR1 and CDR2 are LNHDA and SQIVND (reference sequence). The V end was cut by 7 bases, the J end by 2 bases, with 15 bases between. The CDR3 is 15 residues long. The CDR3: CASTPLAGPYNEQFF. CDR3 nucleotide sequence: TGTGCCAGTACCCCGCTCGCGGGACCCTACAATGAGCAGTTCTTC. The complete variable domain, with remaining parts taken from reference TRBV19 and TRBJ2-1, reads DGGITQSPKYLFRKEGQNVTLSCEQNLNHDAMYWYRQDPGQGLRLIYYSQIVNDFQKGDIAEGYSVSREKKESFPLTVTSAQKNPTAFYLCASTPLAGPYNEQFFGPGTRLTVL.

V usage is TRBV5-5 and J usage is TRBJ2-1; 9 positions match TRBD1. After removal of 5 bases from V and 4 bases from J, the junction contained 13 bases not matched to a gene. CDR1 is SGHKS and CDR2 is YYEKEE in the germline V gene (reference sequence). The CDR3 runs to 17 residues. The CDR3 DNA follows: TGTGCCAGCAGTGAACGGGACAGGGATAGGTCGTACAATGAGCAGTTCTTC. Translated: CASSERDRDRSYNEQFF.

V gene TRBV10-3 combines with J gene TRBJ2-1; 10 bases are shared with TRBD2. CDR3 size: 16 residues. J lost 1 base, V lost 4 bases, and 4 bases had no gene match. Germline values: CDR1 ENHRY, CDR2 SYGVKD. CDR3 residues: CAISVAGLASYNEQFF. In nucleotides, the CDR3 is TGTGCCATCAGTGTGGCGGGACTAGCGTCCTACAATGAGCAGTTCTTC.

This clone was detected a few times. The chain recombines TRBV28 with TRBJ1-1; D gene uncertain. CDR3 length: 12 residues. The germline V and J ends were trimmed by 7 bases and 5 bases, with 11 bases remaining between them. Germline CDR1 reads MDHEN; CDR2 reads SYDVKM. The CDR3 sequence is CASKEAGTEAFF. The DNA of the CDR3 is TGTGCCAGCAAGGAGGCTGGGACTGAAGCTTTCTTT.

The rearrangement joins TRBV5-6 to TRBJ1-2; D unresolved. Germline V gene sequence: CDR1 SGHDT, CDR2 YYEEEE. The CDR3 has 14 residues. V dropped 4 bases and J dropped 0 bases, with 10 bases sitting between them. In DNA, the CDR3 is TGTGCCAGCAGCCGCGCCGGGCCTAACTATGGCTACACCTTC. Encoded protein: CASSRAGPNYGYTF.

The chain employs TRBV30 and TRBJ1-5, with D tentatively TRBD1 (6 bases). CDR1 GTSNPN and CDR2 SVGIG come from the germline V gene (reference sequence). The CDR3 loop spans 13 amino acids. V was shortened by 4 bases and J by 3 bases, with 10 bases between the two germline ends. CDR3 sequence: CAWNRVYNQPQHF. The CDR3 region has the DNA TGTGCCTGGAACAGGGTTTACAATCAGCCCCAGCATTTT.

The chain combines TRBV15 with TRBJ2-3; tentative D call: TRBD1 (6 bases). Trimming removed 5 bases at V and 4 bases at J, with 19 bases between. The germline gives CDR1 LNHNV, CDR2 YYDKDF (reference sequence). The CDR3 length is 16 residues. CDR3 coding DNA: TGTGCCACCAGCTCTCGACAGGCAGGGGTCGCAGATACGCAGTATTTT. The encoded protein is CATSSRQAGVADTQYF.